The sequence of this T cell receptor (beta chain) was determined in a study of Graves' ophthalmopathy and Graves' hyperthyroidism. The PBMCs originated from roughly 10 ml of fresh peripheral blood. Amplification of TCR beta CDR3 regions used RNA transcripts. First-round RT-PCR employed HTBI primers, with a second-round multiplex PCR after it. Each CDR3 protein gets one entry after TCRdb re-called the multiplex PCR reads with MiXCR. Of roughly 610,000 distinct CDR3 sequences listed, about 20% were seen once; the top ten hold approximately 6.9%. Sequenced sample: peripheral blood. This sequence was found in a young woman with stable Graves' hyperthyroidism. Some clones in this sample may be carry-over from other donors' samples.

CDR3 sequence reads: CASSPHTAVSYEQYF. The DNA of the CDR3 is TGTGCCAGCAGCCCCCACACCGCAGTCTCCTACGAGCAGTACTTC. The chain couples TRBV13 to TRBJ2-7; D not resolved. CDR1 is PRHDT and CDR2 is FYEKMQ in the germline V gene (reference sequence). Trimming left V 5 bases short and J 0 bases short, with 14 bases between. This CDR3 has 15 residues.